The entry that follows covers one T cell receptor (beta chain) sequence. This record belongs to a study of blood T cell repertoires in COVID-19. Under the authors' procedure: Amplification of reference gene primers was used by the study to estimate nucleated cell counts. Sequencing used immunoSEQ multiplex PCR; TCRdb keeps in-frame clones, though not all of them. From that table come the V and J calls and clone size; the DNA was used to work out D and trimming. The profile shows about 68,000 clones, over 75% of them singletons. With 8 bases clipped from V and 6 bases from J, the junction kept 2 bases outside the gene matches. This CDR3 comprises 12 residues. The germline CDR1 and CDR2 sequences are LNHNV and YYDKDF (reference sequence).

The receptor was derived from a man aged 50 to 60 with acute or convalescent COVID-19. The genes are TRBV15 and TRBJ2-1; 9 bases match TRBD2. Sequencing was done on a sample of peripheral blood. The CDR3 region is CATRRGGNEQFF. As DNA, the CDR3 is TGTGCCACCCGGCGGGGGGGCAATGAGCAGTTCTTC. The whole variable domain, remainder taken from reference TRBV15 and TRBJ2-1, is DAMVIQNPRYQVTQFGKPVTLSCSQTLNHNVMYWYQQKSSQAPKLLFHYYDKDFNNEADTPDNFQSRRPNTSFCFLDIRSPGLGDTAMYLCATRRGGNEQFFGPGTRLTVL.